A selection of T cell receptor beta chains follows, all from one sample in a study of cytomegalovirus exposure and HLA in healthy donors. The protocol was immunoSEQ multiplex PCR, while the TCRdb copy is restricted to in-frame clones and leaves out a portion. The table has 150,000 to 200,000 clones, around 85% seen once; the top ten hold about 1.8%. Sequences were obtained from PBMCs. The receptor set was obtained from a man aged 18-30 years in good health and CMV-seronegative. Each CDR3 is given with its conserved first and last residue. The D gene is left open where the match is weak. Clone size is given for some rows only: seen once, a few or many times, or a class if the clone is expanded.

d_call	v_call	clone_size	j_call	cdr3_aa	cdr3_nt
TRBD2	TRBV4-1	NA	TRBJ2-7	CASSQTGLAGGRDEQYF	TGCGCCAGCAGCCAAACGGGACTAGCGGGAGGCCGGGACGAGCAGTACTTC
NA	TRBV28	NA	TRBJ1-2	CASSTPRGADYGYTF	TGTGCCAGCAGCACCCCCCGGGGGGCCGACTATGGCTACACCTTC
NA	TRBV9	NA	TRBJ2-7	CASSVAQTAYEQYF	TGTGCCAGCAGCGTCGCTCAGACTGCCTACGAGCAGTACTTC
TRBD1	TRBV9	NA	TRBJ2-3	CASSVELTMGTGVADTQYF	TGTGCCAGCAGCGTAGAACTCACGATGGGGACAGGGGTAGCAGATACGCAGTATTTT
TRBD1	TRBV19	NA	TRBJ2-7	CASSIGQGSYEQYF	TGTGCCAGTAGTATCGGACAGGGGTCCTACGAGCAGTACTTC
TRBD2	TRBV7-9	NA	TRBJ2-5	CSSSSKFFGGATKETQYF	TGTTCCAGCAGCTCAAAATTCTTCGGGGGGGCGACAAAAGAGACCCAGTACTTC
TRBD1	TRBV7-8	NA	TRBJ1-2	CASSLNLGQGDYGYTF	TGTGCCAGCAGCTTAAATCTTGGACAGGGTGACTATGGCTACACCTTC
TRBD2	TRBV13	NA	TRBJ2-5	CASSTRLAGGSRRETQYF	TGTGCCAGCAGCACACGACTAGCGGGGGGATCCCGGAGGGAGACCCAGTACTTC
NA	TRBV2	NA	TRBJ2-7	CASSSLASYEQYF	TGTGCCAGCAGTTCACTAGCCTCCTACGAGCAGTACTTC
NA	TRBV28	NA	TRBJ2-7	CASSLAGITYEQYF	TGTGCCAGCAGTTTGGCGGGGATCACCTACGAGCAGTACTTC
NA	TRBV27	NA	TRBJ1-2	CASSFWQGYGYTF	TGTGCCAGCAGTTTTTGGCAGGGCTATGGCTACACCTTC
TRBD1	TRBV10-3	once	TRBJ1-3	CAISESGQVSGNTIYF	TGTGCCATCAGTGAGTCTGGACAGGTCTCTGGAAACACCATATATTTT
NA	TRBV12-5	NA	TRBJ1-5	CASGLVLNRRASNQPQHF	TGTGCTAGTGGTTTGGTACTCAACAGGAGAGCTAGCAATCAGCCCCAGCATTTT
TRBD1	TRBV9	NA	TRBJ2-1	CASSAIPGTGMNEQFF	TGTGCCAGCAGCGCCATCCCCGGGACAGGGATGAATGAGCAGTTCTTC
TRBD1	TRBV5-5	NA	TRBJ2-3	CASSSGTATDTQYF	TGTGCCAGCAGCTCCGGGACAGCCACAGATACGCAGTATTTT
TRBD2	TRBV7-2	few	TRBJ2-1	CASSLSGRGNEQFF	TGTGCCAGCAGCTTAAGCGGGCGGGGGAATGAGCAGTTCTTC
TRBD1	TRBV2	few	TRBJ2-5	CASNRDRQETQYF	TGTGCCAGCAATCGGGACAGACAAGAGACCCAGTACTTC
TRBD1	TRBV10-3	NA	TRBJ2-1	CAISGGTGYGNEQFF	TGTGCCATCAGTGGGGGGACAGGTTATGGGAATGAGCAGTTCTTC
NA	TRBV4-3	NA	TRBJ1-2	CASSQDRTIYGYTF	TGCGCCAGCAGCCAAGATCGGACAATCTATGGCTACACCTTC
TRBD2	TRBV5-6	NA	TRBJ2-7	CASSLGGLAASYEQYF	TGTGCCAGCAGCTTGGGAGGACTAGCGGCCTCCTACGAGCAGTACTTC
NA	TRBV5-4	NA	TRBJ1-1	CASSPGRTAWGPEAFF	TGTGCCAGCAGCCCTGGACGGACGGCCTGGGGCCCTGAAGCTTTCTTT
NA	TRBV10-3	once	TRBJ1-2	CAISRRQANNYGYTF	TGTGCCATCAGTCGACGACAGGCGAATAACTATGGCTACACCTTC
NA	TRBV4-3	NA	TRBJ1-2	CASSQEGVGGGYTF	TGCGCCAGCAGCCAAGAAGGGGTAGGGGGTGGCTACACCTTC
TRBD2	TRBV2	NA	TRBJ2-7	CASSPGTSGAKTYYEQYF	TGTGCCAGCAGTCCCGGGACTAGCGGGGCCAAAACTTACTACGAGCAGTACTTC
TRBD1	TRBV5-1	NA	TRBJ1-6	CASSRDRLNSPLHF	TGCGCCAGCAGCAGGGACAGGCTTAATTCACCCCTCCACTTT
TRBD2	TRBV9	NA	TRBJ2-1	CASSVGGLVNEQFF	TGTGCCAGCAGCGTCGGGGGACTAGTCAATGAGCAGTTCTTC
TRBD1	TRBV6-5	NA	TRBJ1-1	CASSPGGRGLQGAFF	TGTGCCAGCAGTCCAGGGGGCAGGGGTCTCCAAGGAGCTTTCTTT
TRBD1	TRBV10-3	NA	TRBJ1-5	CAIRAGGDSQPQHF	TGTGCCATCAGGGCAGGGGGAGATAGTCAGCCCCAGCATTTT
NA	TRBV2	NA	TRBJ2-4	CASSELPQLAKNIQYF	TGTGCCAGCAGTGAACTCCCCCAGTTAGCCAAAAACATTCAGTACTTC
NA	TRBV7-9	NA	TRBJ1-3	CASSLEQVFGNTIYF	TGTGCCAGCAGCTTAGAACAGGTCTTCGGAAACACCATATATTTT
NA	TRBV12-5	NA	TRBJ1-3	CASGLVTSGNTIYF	TGTGCTAGTGGTTTAGTTACATCCGGAAACACCATATATTTT
TRBD2	TRBV7-2	NA	TRBJ2-5	CASGTTSGGAETQYF	TGTGCCAGCGGAACCACTAGCGGGGGGGCAGAGACCCAGTACTTC
TRBD1	TRBV27	NA	TRBJ1-1	CASSLDRANTEAFF	TGTGCCAGCAGTCTCGACAGGGCGAACACTGAAGCTTTCTTT
TRBD2	TRBV30	NA	TRBJ2-3	CAWSRLTAGGGTQYF	TGTGCCTGGAGTCGGCTTACAGCGGGGGGAGGTACGCAGTATTTT
TRBD2	TRBV9	NA	TRBJ2-3	CASSGPGLGSTDTQYF	TGTGCCAGCAGCGGACCGGGACTAGGGAGCACAGATACGCAGTATTTT
TRBD2	TRBV7-9	NA	TRBJ2-3	CASSLREGLKGDTQYF	TGTGCCAGCAGCTTACGGGAGGGCCTGAAGGGAGATACGCAGTATTTT
TRBD1	TRBV4-1	few	TRBJ2-7	CASSQKTGTGGYEQYF	TGCGCCAGCAGCCAAAAAACCGGGACAGGGGGCTACGAGCAGTACTTC
TRBD1	TRBV5-1	NA	TRBJ2-3	CASSTGQGGFTDTQYF	TGCGCCAGCAGCACCGGACAGGGAGGATTCACAGATACGCAGTATTTT
TRBD2	TRBV19	NA	TRBJ2-7	CASSLAGGSYEQYF	TGTGCCAGTAGTCTAGCGGGAGGCTCCTACGAGCAGTACTTC
NA	TRBV6-5	NA	TRBJ1-1	CASSIREMNTEAFF	TGTGCCAGCAGCATTAGAGAGATGAACACTGAAGCTTTCTTT
NA	TRBV20-1	NA	TRBJ2-5	CSQDLETQYF	TGCAGTCAGGATCTAGAGACCCAGTACTTC
TRBD2	TRBV4-1	NA	TRBJ2-3	CASSQVVLSGDKDTQYF	TGCGCCAGCAGCCAAGTGGTGCTTAGCGGGGACAAAGATACGCAGTATTTT
TRBD2	TRBV29-1	NA	TRBJ2-2	CSVRGDYQNTGELFF	TGCAGCGTTCGTGGGGACTACCAGAACACCGGGGAGCTGTTTTTT
TRBD2	TRBV27	NA	TRBJ2-7	CATAAGVFYEQYF	TGTGCCACCGCCGCGGGAGTATTCTACGAGCAGTACTTC
TRBD1	TRBV11-2	NA	TRBJ1-4	CASSLLGQGDEKLFF	TGTGCCAGCAGCTTACTGGGACAGGGGGATGAAAAACTGTTTTTT
TRBD1	TRBV28	NA	TRBJ1-5	CASSLETGGIISNQPQHF	TGTGCCAGCAGTTTAGAGACAGGGGGCATCATTAGCAATCAGCCCCAGCATTTT